Sequencing of this TCR beta chain was carried out in a study of metastatic and nonmetastatic thyroid tumors. The overall study: Comparative analysis of repertoires was undertaken across blood and tumor or nodule tissue obtained from malignant and benign thyroid patients. Study results and limitations: The study reportedly found significantly higher TCR beta diversity in malignant thyroid tumors than benign nodules, in blood and tumor.

This clone was counted ten times or more. Its antigen is as yet unknown. Per the study methods: Built for papillary thyroid cancer, a distant-metastasis classifier drew on CDR3 differences across clinicopathological groups. TCRdb re-called the PCR reads via MiXCR. The V and J calls here are based on TCRdb, not the publication. The sample lists tens of thousands of clones; roughly 23% were seen once. No treatment of any kind had been given to any patient before thyroid surgery. The sequencing sample was made of blood. The sequence came from a female donor with papillary thyroid cancer or a benign thyroid nodule (not recorded which). Some clones in this sample may be carry-over from other donors' samples.

The CDR3 loop reads CASSLSGHQETQYF. The DNA of the CDR3 is TGCGCCAGCAGCTTGTCGGGACACCAAGAGACCCAGTACTTC. The chain links TRBV5-1 to TRBJ2-5; D possibly uses TRBD1 or TRBD2 (5 bases each). The CDR3 runs 14 residues. The germline CDR1 and CDR2 sequences are SGHRS and YFSETQ. V lost 1 base, J lost 0 bases, and 7 bases lay in between.